This TCR beta chain is drawn from a study of blood T cell repertoires in COVID-19. Study context: Samples representing acute and convalescent COVID-19 were sourced from the United States, Italy and Spain.

The CDR3 totals 16 residues. The V gene's germline CDR1 is MNHEY and CDR2 SMNVEV (reference sequence). V shed 6 bases and J 5 bases; nucleotides not matched to a gene: 13. In the authors' workflow: Amplification with reference gene primers provided the estimates of nucleated cell counts. The table came from immunoSEQ multiplex PCR; TCRdb's copy has only in-frame clones and leaves some out. Clone size and V and J calls were adopted from that table, with D and trimming inferred from the DNA. The sample consists of around 170,000 clones, 74% of them appearing once. This chain connects TRBV27 to TRBJ1-2, with 9 bases aligning to TRBD1. Sequenced: peripheral blood. This receptor was obtained from a woman older than 75 with acute or convalescent COVID-19. The CDR3 protein is CASSRQGQGLGYGYTF. CDR3 sequence (DNA): TGTGCCAGCAGCCGACAGGGACAGGGCTTAGGTTATGGCTACACCTTC.